The T cell receptor beta chain described here comes from a study of OX40 agonist ivuxolimab in advanced cancers. On the study more broadly: Those enrolled were 82.7% male, with a mean age of about 60 years and ages from 23 to 79. Eligibility rules accepted prior anti-PD-1, anti-PD-L1 or anti-CTLA-4 therapy, and 40% had some.

General study results and limits: Certain nonresponding patients likewise had low normalized T-cell clonal expansion.

Only in-frame clones appear in the TCRdb table, and some are missing; sequencing was by immunoSEQ multiplex PCR. The sample has some 73,000 clones, 85% to 90% seen once. The germline V and J ends were trimmed by 4 bases and 7 bases, with 16 bases remaining between them. The germline V gene encodes CDR1 SEHNR and CDR2 FQNEAQ (reference sequence). The CDR3 is made up of 15 amino acids. To note about this clone: Its antigen is not known.

This clonotype was obtained from an adult with an advanced solid tumor such as melanoma, head and neck, liver or kidney cancer. This specimen was CD4+ or CD8+ T cells sorted from blood, taken in a trial of the OX40 agonist ivuxolimab. This chain links TRBV7-9 with TRBJ1-4; D is perhaps TRBD1 (6 bases). CDR3 nucleotides: TGTGCCAGCAGCTGGGAACAGGGACTAGGTGAAAAACTGTTTTTT. Translated, it gives CASSWEQGLGEKLFF.